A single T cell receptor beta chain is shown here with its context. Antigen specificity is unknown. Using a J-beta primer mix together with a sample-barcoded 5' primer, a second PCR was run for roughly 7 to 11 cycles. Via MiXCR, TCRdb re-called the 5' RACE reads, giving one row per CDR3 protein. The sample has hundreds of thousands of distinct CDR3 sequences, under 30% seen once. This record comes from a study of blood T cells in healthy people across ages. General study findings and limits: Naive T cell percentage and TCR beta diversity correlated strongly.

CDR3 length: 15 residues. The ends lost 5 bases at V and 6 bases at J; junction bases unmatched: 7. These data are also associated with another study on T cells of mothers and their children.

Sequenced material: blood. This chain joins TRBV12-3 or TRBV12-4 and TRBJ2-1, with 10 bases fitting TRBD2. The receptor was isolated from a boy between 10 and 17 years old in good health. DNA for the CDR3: TGTGCCAGCAGTCTTAGGACTAGCGGCTTCAATGAGCAGTTCTTC. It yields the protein CASSLRTSGFNEQFF.